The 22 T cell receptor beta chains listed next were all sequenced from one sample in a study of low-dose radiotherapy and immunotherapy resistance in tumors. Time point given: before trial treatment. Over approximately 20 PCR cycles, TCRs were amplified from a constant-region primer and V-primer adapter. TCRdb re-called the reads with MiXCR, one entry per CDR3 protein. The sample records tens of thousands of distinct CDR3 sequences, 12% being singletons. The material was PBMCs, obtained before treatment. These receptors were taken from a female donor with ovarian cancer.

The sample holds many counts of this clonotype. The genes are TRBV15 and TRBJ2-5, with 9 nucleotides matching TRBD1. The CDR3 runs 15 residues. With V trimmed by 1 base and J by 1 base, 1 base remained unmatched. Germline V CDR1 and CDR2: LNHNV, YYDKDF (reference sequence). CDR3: CATSRATGGQETQYF. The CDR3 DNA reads TGTGCCACCAGCAGAGCGACAGGGGGCCAAGAGACCCAGTACTTC.

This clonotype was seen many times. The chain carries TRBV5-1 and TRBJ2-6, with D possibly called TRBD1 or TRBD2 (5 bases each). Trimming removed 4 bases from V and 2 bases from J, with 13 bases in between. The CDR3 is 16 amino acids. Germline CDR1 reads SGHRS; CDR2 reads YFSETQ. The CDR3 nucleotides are TGCGCCAGCAGCCTGGACCCGGGACCTGGGGCCAACGTCCTGACTTTC. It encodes CASSLDPGPGANVLTF. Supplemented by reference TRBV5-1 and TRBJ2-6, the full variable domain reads KAGVTQTPRYLIKTRGQQVTLSCSPISGHRSVSWYQQTPGQGLQFLFEYFSETQRNKGNFPGRFSGRQFSNSRSEMNVSTLELGDSALYLCASSLDPGPGANVLTFGAGSRLTVL.

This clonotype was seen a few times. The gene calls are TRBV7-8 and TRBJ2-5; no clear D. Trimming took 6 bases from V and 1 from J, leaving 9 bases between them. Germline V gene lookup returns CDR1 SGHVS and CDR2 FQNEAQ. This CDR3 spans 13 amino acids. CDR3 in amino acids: CASRAGFQETQYF. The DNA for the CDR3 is TGTGCCAGCAGGGCAGGATTCCAAGAGACCCAGTACTTC.

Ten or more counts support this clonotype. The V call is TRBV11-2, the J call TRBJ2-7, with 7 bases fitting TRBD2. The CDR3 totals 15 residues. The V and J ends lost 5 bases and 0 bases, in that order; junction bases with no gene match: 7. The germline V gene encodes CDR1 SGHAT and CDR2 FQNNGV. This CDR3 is CASSASGGSSYEQYF. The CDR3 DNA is TGTGCCAGCAGCGCCTCGGGAGGTAGCTCCTACGAGCAGTACTTC.

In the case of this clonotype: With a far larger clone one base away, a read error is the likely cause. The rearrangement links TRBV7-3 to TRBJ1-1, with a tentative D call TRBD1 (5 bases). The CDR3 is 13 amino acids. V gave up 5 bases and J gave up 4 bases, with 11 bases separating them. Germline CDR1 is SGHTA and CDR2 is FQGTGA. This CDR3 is CASSLGEGTEAFF. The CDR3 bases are TGTGCCAGCAGCCTAGGGGAGGGCACTGAAGCTTTCTTT. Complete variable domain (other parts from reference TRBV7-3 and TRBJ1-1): GAGVSQTPSNKVTEKGKYVELRCDPISGHTALYWYRQSLGQGPEFLIYFQGTGAADDSGLPNDRFFAVRPEGSVSTLKIQRTERGDSAVYLCASSLGEGTEAFFGQGTRLTVV.

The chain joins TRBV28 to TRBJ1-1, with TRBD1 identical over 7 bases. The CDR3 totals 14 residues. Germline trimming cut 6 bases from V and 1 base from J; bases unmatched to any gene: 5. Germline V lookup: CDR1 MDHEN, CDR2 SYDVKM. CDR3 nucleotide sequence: TGTGCCAGCAGCTTACAGGGGTGGAACACTGAAGCTTTCTTT. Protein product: CASSLQGWNTEAFF.

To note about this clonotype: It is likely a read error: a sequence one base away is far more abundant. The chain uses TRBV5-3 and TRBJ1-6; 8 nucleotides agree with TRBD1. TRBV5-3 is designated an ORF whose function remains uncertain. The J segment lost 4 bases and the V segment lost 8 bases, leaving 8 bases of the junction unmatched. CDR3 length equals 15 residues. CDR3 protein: CASSQRQGYNSPLHF. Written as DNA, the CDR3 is TGTGCCAGCAGCCAGCGACAGGGGTATAATTCACCCCTCCACTTT.

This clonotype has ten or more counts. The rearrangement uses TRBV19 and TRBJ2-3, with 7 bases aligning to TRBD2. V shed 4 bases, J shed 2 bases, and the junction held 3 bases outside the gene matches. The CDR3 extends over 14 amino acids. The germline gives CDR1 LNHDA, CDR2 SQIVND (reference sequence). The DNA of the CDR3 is TGTGCCAGTAGTACTAGCGGAAACACAGATACGCAGTATTTT. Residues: CASSTSGNTDTQYF.

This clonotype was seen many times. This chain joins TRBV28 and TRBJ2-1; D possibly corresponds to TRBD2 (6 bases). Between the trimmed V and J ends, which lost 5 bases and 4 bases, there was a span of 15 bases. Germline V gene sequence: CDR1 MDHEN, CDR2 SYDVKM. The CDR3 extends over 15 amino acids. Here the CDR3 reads CASSLTSLGYNEQFF. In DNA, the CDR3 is TGTGCCAGCAGTCTAACTAGCTTAGGGTACAATGAGCAGTTCTTC.

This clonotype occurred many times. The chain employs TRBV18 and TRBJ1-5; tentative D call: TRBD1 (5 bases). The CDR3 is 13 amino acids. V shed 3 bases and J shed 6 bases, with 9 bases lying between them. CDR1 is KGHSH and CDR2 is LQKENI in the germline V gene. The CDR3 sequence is CASSPTGPQPQHF. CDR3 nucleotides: TGTGCCAGCTCACCGACGGGGCCTCAGCCCCAGCATTTT.

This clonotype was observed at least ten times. In DNA, the CDR3 is TGTGCCAGCAGCTTGGCGGTGAACACCGGGGAGCTGTTTTTT. Its translation is CASSLAVNTGELFF. The chain links TRBV11-2 to TRBJ2-2; D unresolved. Looked up from germline, CDR1 is SGHAT and CDR2 is FQNNGV. With 3 bases removed from V and 1 base from J, the gap between germline ends came to 6 bases. This CDR3 region has 14 residues. Combining the CDR3 with reference TRBV11-2 and TRBJ2-2 gives the whole variable domain EAGVAQSPRYKIIEKRQSVAFWCNPISGHATLYWYQQILGQGPKLLIQFQNNGVVDDSQLPKDRFSAERLKGVDSTLKIQPAKLEDSAVYLCASSLAVNTGELFFGEGSRLTVL.

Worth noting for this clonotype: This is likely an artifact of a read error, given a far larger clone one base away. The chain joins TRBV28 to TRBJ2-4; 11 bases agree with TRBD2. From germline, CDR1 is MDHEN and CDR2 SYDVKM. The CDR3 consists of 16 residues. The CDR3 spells CATSDRPSGRIYEQYF. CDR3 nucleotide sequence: TGTGCCACCAGTGACCGGCCTAGCGGGAGGATCTATGAGCAGTACTTC.

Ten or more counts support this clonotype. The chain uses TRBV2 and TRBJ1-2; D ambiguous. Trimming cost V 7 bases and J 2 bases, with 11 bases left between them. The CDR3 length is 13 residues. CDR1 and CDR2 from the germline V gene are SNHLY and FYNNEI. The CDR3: CASNMRENYGYTF. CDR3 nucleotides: TGTGCCAGCAATATGAGGGAGAACTATGGCTACACCTTC.

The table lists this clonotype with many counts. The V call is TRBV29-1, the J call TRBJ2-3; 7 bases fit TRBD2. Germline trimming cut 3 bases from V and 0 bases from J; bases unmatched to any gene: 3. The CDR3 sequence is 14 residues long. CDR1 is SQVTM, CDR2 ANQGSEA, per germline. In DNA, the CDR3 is TGCAGCGTTGAGGGGGACTATAGCACAGATACGCAGTATTTT. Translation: CSVEGDYSTDTQYF.

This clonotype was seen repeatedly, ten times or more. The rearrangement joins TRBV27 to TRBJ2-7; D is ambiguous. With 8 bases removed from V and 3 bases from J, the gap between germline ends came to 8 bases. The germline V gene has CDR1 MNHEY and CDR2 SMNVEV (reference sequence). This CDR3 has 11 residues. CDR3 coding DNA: TGTGCCAGCTCCGGAAACTACGAGCAGTACTTC. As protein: CASSGNYEQYF.

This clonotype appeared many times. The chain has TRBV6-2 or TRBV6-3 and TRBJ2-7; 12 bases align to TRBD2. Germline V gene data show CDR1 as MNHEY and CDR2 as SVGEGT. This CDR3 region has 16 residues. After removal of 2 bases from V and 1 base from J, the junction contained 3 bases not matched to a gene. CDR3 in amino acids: CASSYRLAGESYEQYF. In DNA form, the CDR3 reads TGTGCCAGCAGTTACCGACTAGCGGGAGAATCCTACGAGCAGTACTTC.

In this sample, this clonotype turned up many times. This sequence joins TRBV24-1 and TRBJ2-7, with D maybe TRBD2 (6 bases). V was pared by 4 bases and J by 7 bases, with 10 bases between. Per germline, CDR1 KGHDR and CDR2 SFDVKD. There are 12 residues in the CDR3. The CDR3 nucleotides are TGTGCCACCAGTGACCCTGGGAGGGAGCAGTACTTC. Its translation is CATSDPGREQYF.

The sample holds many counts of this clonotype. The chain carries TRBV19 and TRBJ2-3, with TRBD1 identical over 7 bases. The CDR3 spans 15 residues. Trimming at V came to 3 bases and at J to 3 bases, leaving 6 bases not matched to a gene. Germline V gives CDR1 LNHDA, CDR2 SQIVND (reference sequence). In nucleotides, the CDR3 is TGTGCCAGTAGTATTCGAGGGACAGAAACAGATACGCAGTATTTT. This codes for CASSIRGTETDTQYF.

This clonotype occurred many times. CDR3 DNA sequence: TGCGCCAGCAGCCAAGAGATCACCTACGAGCAGTACTTC. Protein: CASSQEITYEQYF. This sequence joins TRBV4-1 and TRBJ2-7, with D uncertain. The V and J ends lost 0 bases and 2 bases respectively, with 5 bases between them. The germline V gene has CDR1 MGHRA and CDR2 YSYEKL. This CDR3 contains 13 residues.

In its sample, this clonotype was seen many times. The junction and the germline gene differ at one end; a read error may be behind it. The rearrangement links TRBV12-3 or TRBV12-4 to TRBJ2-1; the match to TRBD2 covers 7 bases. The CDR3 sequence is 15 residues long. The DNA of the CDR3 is TGTGCCAGCACCCTCTCCGGCGGGAGCTACGATGAGCAGTTCTTC. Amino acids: CASTLSGGSYDEQFF.

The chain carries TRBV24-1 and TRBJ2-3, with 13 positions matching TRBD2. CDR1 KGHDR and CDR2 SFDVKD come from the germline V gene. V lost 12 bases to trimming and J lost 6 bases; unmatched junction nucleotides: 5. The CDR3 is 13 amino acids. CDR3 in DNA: TGTGCCCCGGGACTAGCGGGGTCGGATACGCAGTATTTT. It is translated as CAPGLAGSDTQYF.

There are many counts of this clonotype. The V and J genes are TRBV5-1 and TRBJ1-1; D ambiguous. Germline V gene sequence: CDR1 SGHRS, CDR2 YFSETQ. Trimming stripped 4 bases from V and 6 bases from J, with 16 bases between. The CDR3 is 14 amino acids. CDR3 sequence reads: CASSPEAGRAEAFF. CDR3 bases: TGCGCCAGCAGCCCGGAGGCCGGCCGGGCTGAAGCTTTCTTT.